This T cell receptor beta chain was found in a study of beta chain features in type 1 diabetes. Germline V CDR1 and CDR2: SGHRS, YFSETQ. CDR3 size: 16 residues. Trimming at V came to 7 bases and at J to 3 bases, leaving 11 bases not matched to a gene. The collection from each donor was one heparinised blood draw averaging approximately 110 mL. Each population that was sorted was more than 98% pure. Isolated RNA was reverse transcribed in full, so expressed TCRB transcripts were sequenced. The read count averaged around 4 million across naive, central memory and regulatory T cell samples. Profiling relied on immunoSEQ multiplex PCR, and the TCRdb table lists in-frame clones only, not all of them. Here the sample spans around 330,000 clones, about 11% being singletons.

This TCR derives from a woman in her 30s in good health. The material sequenced was naive CD4+ T cells from blood. This chain connects TRBV5-1 to TRBJ2-2; TRBD1 aligns across 8 bases. The CDR3 sequence is CASYEDRVADTGELFF. The DNA of the CDR3 is TGCGCCAGCTACGAGGACAGGGTGGCGGACACCGGGGAGCTGTTTTTT.